These 20 T cell receptor beta chains were all obtained from the same sample, sequenced in a study of identical twins. TCRdb redid the calling of the 5' RACE reads with MiXCR, one entry per CDR3 protein. The top ten clones hold roughly 0.42% of a sample with around 530,000 distinct CDR3 sequences, roughly 15% of them seen once. These data also featured in a second study, about yellow fever vaccine responses in identical twins.

Sequencing input: CD4+ T cells sorted from blood. The receptors originated from a woman aged 18 to 35 in good health.

The J gene is TRBJ2-7, the V gene TRBV2, with 11 bases fitting TRBD2. The CDR3 is 14 residues long. Trimming removed 5 bases from V and 6 bases from J; junction bases left unmatched: 6. The germline V gene encodes CDR1 SNHLY and CDR2 FYNNEI. CDR3: CASSNSGRAGEQYF. CDR3 sequence (DNA): TGTGCCAGCAGTAATAGCGGGAGGGCCGGCGAGCAGTACTTC.

The rearrangement uses TRBV7-2 and TRBJ2-1, with D perhaps matching TRBD2 (7 bases). V was clipped by 1 base and J by 5 bases, with 9 bases between them. CDR3 size: 14 residues. Germline V gene lookup returns CDR1 SGHTA and CDR2 FQGNSA. CDR3 coding DNA: TGTGCCAGCAGCTTAGTAGGGGGGGACAATGAGCAGTTCTTC. Translation: CASSLVGGDNEQFF.

This sequence joins TRBV3-1 and TRBJ2-3; 10 nucleotides agree with TRBD2. The germline V gene encodes CDR1 LGHDT and CDR2 YNNKEL (reference sequence). J was trimmed by 5 bases and V by 1 base; bases with no gene match: 6. There are 16 residues in the CDR3. CDR3 coding DNA: TGTGCCAGCAGCCAAGTGTCTAGCGGGGGCCGAGATACGCAGTATTTT. Protein product: CASSQVSSGGRDTQYF.

This rearrangement joins TRBV11-3 to TRBJ2-3; D remains ambiguous. V lost 6 bases to trimming and J lost 0 bases, with 16 bases between them. From germline, CDR1 is SGHNT and CDR2 YENEEA. This CDR3 is 16 amino acids long. CDR3 loop: CASSPRSSSSTDTQYF. The DNA of the CDR3 is TGTGCCAGCAGTCCCCGTAGCAGTTCTAGCACAGATACGCAGTATTTT.

This clonotype was seen more than once but under ten times. V is TRBV4-1 and J is TRBJ2-3; 9 bases agree with TRBD2. The CDR3 runs 16 residues. J lost 4 bases, V lost 0 bases, and 5 bases had no gene match. Germline V gene lookup returns CDR1 MGHRA and CDR2 YSYEKL. For the CDR3, the DNA is TGCGCCAGCAGCCAAGATGCGGGGGGGCGTTCAGATACGCAGTATTTT. It encodes CASSQDAGGRSDTQYF.

This clonotype has a handful of counts. The rearrangement uses TRBV20-1 and TRBJ2-3, with D maybe TRBD2 (5 bases). The CDR3 length is 14 residues. Germline lookup yields CDR1 DFQATT and CDR2 SNEGSKA (reference sequence). Between the trimmed V and J ends, which lost 5 bases and 1 base, there was a span of 13 bases. As DNA, the CDR3 is TGCAGTGCTCCCCGGCCCGGGGGCACAGATACGCAGTATTTT. Translating it yields CSAPRPGGTDTQYF.

The J gene is TRBJ2-5, the V gene TRBV20-1, with D unclear. The CDR3 sequence is 14 residues long. Trimming left V 5 bases short and J 0 bases short, with 13 bases between. CDR1 is DFQATT, CDR2 SNEGSKA, per germline (reference sequence). CDR3 residues: CSAPFPRNQETQYF. The CDR3 DNA is TGCAGTGCTCCTTTCCCGCGGAACCAAGAGACCCAGTACTTC.

This clonotype was picked up many times. The chain uses TRBV27 and TRBJ2-1; D remains ambiguous. The V gene's germline CDR1 is MNHEY and CDR2 SMNVEV (reference sequence). The V gene lost 7 bases and the J gene lost 6 bases, with 13 bases spanning the gap. CDR3 size: 13 residues. The CDR3 sequence: CASMGHKSNEQFF. The DNA of the CDR3 is TGTGCCAGCATGGGCCACAAGTCCAATGAGCAGTTCTTC.

This clonotype was picked up a small number of times. The genes are TRBV6-2 or TRBV6-3 and TRBJ1-5, with a possible D match to TRBD1 (6 bases). Germline assignment: CDR1 MNHEY and CDR2 SVGEGT. The CDR3 is 15 amino acids. Trimming took 4 bases from V and 2 from J, leaving 12 bases between them. CDR3: CASSSPEGGNQPQHF. The DNA for the CDR3 is TGTGCCAGCAGTTCACCTGAGGGGGGCAATCAGCCCCAGCATTTT.

Many counts were recorded for this clonotype. The gene calls are TRBV15 and TRBJ2-3; D ambiguous. V was shortened by 1 base and J by 1 base, with 12 bases between the two germline ends. This CDR3 has 16 amino acids. Germline V gene lookup returns CDR1 LNHNV and CDR2 YYDKDF (reference sequence). For the CDR3, the DNA is TGTGCCACCAGCAGAGGATTTACCCCCGGCACAGATACGCAGTATTTT. It yields the protein CATSRGFTPGTDTQYF.

In this sample, this clonotype turned up a few times. The chain links TRBV18 to TRBJ2-3; 12 nucleotides match TRBD2. The CDR3 spans 17 residues. In germline, CDR1 is KGHSH, CDR2 LQKENI. V trimming: 4 bases; J trimming: 6 bases; junction bases outside the gene matches: 11. The CDR3 DNA is TGTGCCAGCTCACGCCGACTAGCGGGGGTGGAGGTGGATACGCAGTATTTT. Protein sequence: CASSRRLAGVEVDTQYF. Using reference TRBV18 and TRBJ2-3 for the parts outside the CDR3, the full variable domain is NAGVMQNPRHLVRRRGQEARLRCSPMKGHSHVYWYRQLPEEGLKFMVYLQKENIIDESGMPKERFSAEFPKEGPSILRIQQVVRGDSAAYFCASSRRLAGVEVDTQYFGPGTRLTVL.

This clonotype was seen a few times. The chain uses TRBV6-1 and TRBJ2-1; TRBD1 aligns across 12 bases. With 9 bases clipped from V and 8 bases from J, the junction kept 5 bases outside the gene matches. CDR1 is MNHNS and CDR2 is SASEGT in the germline V gene. The CDR3 loop spans 13 amino acids. As DNA, the CDR3 is TGTGCCAGTTCGGGGACAGGGGGCGATGAGCAGTTCTTC. Its protein is CASSGTGGDEQFF.

The chain recombines TRBV15 with TRBJ1-3; D remains unclear. The CDR3 extends over 14 amino acids. The germline V gene has CDR1 LNHNV and CDR2 YYDKDF (reference sequence). Trimming pared 0 bases from V and 0 bases from J, leaving 3 bases between. This CDR3 reads CATSRDISGNTIYF. For the CDR3, the DNA is TGTGCCACCAGCAGAGATATCTCTGGAAACACCATATATTTT.

The chain employs TRBV4-1 and TRBJ2-2; 7 bases are shared with TRBD1. V gave up 4 bases and J gave up 3 bases; unmatched junction bases: 5. The germline V gene encodes CDR1 MGHRA and CDR2 YSYEKL. The CDR3 totals 15 residues. The CDR3 nucleotides are TGCGCCAGCAGCCCACCTGACAGGGACACCGGGGAGCTGTTTTTT. This gives the protein CASSPPDRDTGELFF.

This clonotype was found many times. The chain combines TRBV29-1 with TRBJ2-7; D unresolved. Germline CDR1 reads SQVTM; CDR2 reads ANQGSEA. The CDR3 runs to 11 residues. V was pared by 4 bases and J by 8 bases, with 12 bases between. CDR3 amino acids: CSVVSEHQQYV. The CDR3 coding sequence is TGCAGCGTTGTGAGTGAGCACCAGCAGTACGTC.

This clonotype was counted a few times. The chain is built from TRBV3-1 and TRBJ1-6, with D perhaps TRBD1 (5 bases). The CDR3 totals 14 residues. Germline CDR1 LGHDT, CDR2 YNNKEL (reference sequence). The V end was cut by 4 bases, the J end by 11 bases, with 15 bases between. The CDR3 nucleotides are TGTGCCAGCAGCCGCCTCAGGGAGACTACACCCCTCCACTTT. The encoded protein is CASSRLRETTPLHF.

The chain recombines TRBV20-1 with TRBJ1-1, with D unresolved. Germline V gene sequence: CDR1 DFQATT, CDR2 SNEGSKA (reference sequence). Between the trimmed V and J ends, which lost 0 bases and 12 bases, there was a span of 14 bases. This CDR3 comprises 12 residues. CDR3 in DNA: TGCAGTGCTAGAGATCGCCGACCTAAGACTTTCTTT. Translated, it gives CSARDRRPKTFF.

The rearrangement uses TRBV12-5 and TRBJ1-1; D unclear. CDR3 length equals 13 residues. Germline CDR1 is LGHNT and CDR2 is FRNRAP. Between the trimmed V and J ends, which lost 6 bases and 0 bases, there was a span of 8 bases. The CDR3 DNA follows: TGTGCTAGTGGGTCCGAAATGAACACTGAAGCTTTCTTT. As protein: CASGSEMNTEAFF.

In its sample, this clonotype was seen a few times. The rearrangement links TRBV12-5 to TRBJ1-1; D is ambiguous. The CDR3 has 15 residues. V gave up 1 base and J gave up 1 base, with 10 bases separating them. Germline V gene sequence: CDR1 LGHNT, CDR2 FRNRAP. The CDR3 bases are TGTGCTAGTGGTTTGGACCCTTTAGGGAACACTGAAGCTTTCTTT. Translated: CASGLDPLGNTEAFF.

The rearrangement links TRBV10-3 to TRBJ2-5; TRBD2 matches 7 bases. Trimming took 2 bases from V and 1 from J; bases not matched to a gene: 4. This CDR3 is built from 15 residues. CDR1 and CDR2 (germline): ENHRY, SYGVKD. CDR3 sequence reads: CAISEGGTIQETQYF. The DNA of the CDR3 is TGTGCCATCAGTGAGGGGGGGACTATCCAAGAGACCCAGTACTTC.